This entry lists 15 T cell receptor beta chains sequenced from one sample in a study of beta chain features in type 1 diabetes. Study-wide points: Moderate but significant shortening of TCRB CDR3s was recorded in all four CD4+ subsets from Type 1 diabetes patients.

Their antigen targets remain unknown. Expressed TCRB transcripts were sequenced because the entire RNA isolate underwent reverse transcription. Here immunoSEQ multiplex PCR was the method, and the copy in TCRdb shows in-frame clones only, minus some. This table holds tens of thousands of clones, more than 45% found once. Sequenced sample: stem cell memory CD4+ T cells from blood. The receptors stem from a man aged 18 to 30 with type 1 diabetes.

A few counts support this clone. The J gene is TRBJ1-6, the V gene TRBV19; D is possibly TRBD1 (6 bases). Germline values: CDR1 LNHDA, CDR2 SQIVND (reference sequence). V shed 11 bases and J shed 7 bases, with 18 bases lying between them. The CDR3 length is 14 residues. DNA for the CDR3: TGTGCCTCCTGGGGGGGGGCGGACAATTCACCCCTCCACTTT. Protein product: CASWGGADNSPLHF.

The chain combines TRBV7-9 with TRBJ2-5; 9 nucleotides agree with TRBD1. This CDR3 is 14 amino acids long. In germline, CDR1 is SEHNR, CDR2 FQNEAQ (reference sequence). V dropped 3 bases and J dropped 4; count of bases not matched to a gene: 3. The CDR3 spells CASSFGQGRETQYF. CDR3 bases: TGTGCCAGCAGCTTCGGACAGGGGAGAGAGACCCAGTACTTC.

The chain carries TRBV18 and TRBJ2-3, with 8 bases identical to TRBD2. This CDR3 contains 15 residues. V lost 3 bases to trimming and J lost 4 bases; unmatched junction nucleotides: 6. Germline V gene sequence: CDR1 KGHSH, CDR2 LQKENI. This CDR3 reads CASSPSGGSSDTQYF. CDR3 DNA: TGTGCCAGCTCACCGAGCGGGGGCAGTTCAGATACGCAGTATTTT.

This clone was seen a single time. The genes are TRBV6-1 and TRBJ1-2; unclear D gene. CDR1 and CDR2 from the germline V gene are MNHNS and SASEGT. Trimming cost V 2 bases and J 3 bases, with 13 bases left between them. The CDR3 is 15 amino acids. The CDR3 region is CASSEIRGKDYGYTF. Here the CDR3 DNA reads TGTGCCAGCAGTGAAATTCGGGGAAAGGACTATGGCTACACCTTC.

The chain couples TRBV6-4 to TRBJ2-1; 11 nucleotides line up with TRBD2. The V gene's germline CDR1 is MRHNA and CDR2 SNTAGT. The CDR3 contains 14 residues. J was trimmed by 8 bases and V by 6 bases; bases with no gene match: 6. The CDR3 protein is CASSVLAGGDEQFF. CDR3 nucleotides: TGTGCCAGCAGCGTTCTAGCGGGGGGTGATGAGCAGTTCTTC.

V gene TRBV5-4 combines with J gene TRBJ2-7, with 8 bases aligning to TRBD2. Gene TRBJ2-1 matches the end of the DNA better, so the J call may be wrong. Germline-derived CDR1 and CDR2 are SGHNT and YYREEE (reference sequence). The CDR3 loop spans 18 amino acids. This chain's CDR3 is CASSQSGSGALPSNEQFF. Written as DNA, the CDR3 is TGTGCCAGCAGCCAATCGGGTAGCGGGGCGCTACCCTCCAATGAGCAGTTCTTC.

The chain combines TRBV9 with TRBJ2-2, with D uncertain. Germline loops: CDR1 SGDLS, CDR2 YYNGEE. This CDR3 has 13 amino acids. Trimming left V 1 base short and J 5 bases short, with 6 bases between. This CDR3 is CASSVSFTGELFF. The CDR3 coding sequence is TGTGCCAGCAGCGTATCCTTTACCGGGGAGCTGTTTTTT. Supplemented by reference TRBV9 and TRBJ2-2, the full variable domain reads DSGVTQTPKHLITATGQRVTLRCSPRSGDLSVYWYQQSLDQGLQFLIQYYNGEERAKGNILERFSAQQFPDLHSELNLSSLELGDSALYFCASSVSFTGELFFGEGSRLTVL.

The rearrangement links TRBV14 to TRBJ2-1; TRBD1 matches 9 bases. V dropped 6 bases and J dropped 5; count of bases not matched to a gene: 8. CDR3 length: 15 residues. The germline CDR1 and CDR2 sequences are SGHDN and FVKESK. The chain's CDR3 is CASRQSGTGNNEQFF. In nucleotides, the CDR3 is TGTGCCAGCAGACAGTCCGGGACAGGGAACAATGAGCAGTTCTTC.

The CDR3 nucleotides read TGTGCCAGCAACGCGGACAGCACCTATGGCTACACCTTC. Protein: CASNADSTYGYTF. The chain combines TRBV2 with TRBJ1-2; D may be TRBD1 (6 bases). Trimming pared 7 bases from V and 4 bases from J, leaving 13 bases between. Germline CDR1 reads SNHLY; CDR2 reads FYNNEI. CDR3 size: 13 residues.

This rearrangement joins TRBV2 to TRBJ2-7; 7 bases match TRBD2. Germline V lookup: CDR1 SNHLY, CDR2 FYNNEI. This CDR3 spans 13 amino acids. The ends lost 5 bases at V and 5 bases at J; junction bases unmatched: 6. CDR3 in amino acids: CASSPFGGDEQYF. In DNA, the CDR3 is TGTGCCAGCAGTCCATTTGGGGGGGACGAGCAGTACTTC.

This clone was observed a single time. This chain connects TRBV5-4 to TRBJ2-2; D is unresolved. V was cut by 1 base and J by 8 bases, with 6 bases left in between. CDR3 length: 12 residues. In germline, CDR1 is SGHNT, CDR2 YYREEE (reference sequence). CDR3 protein: CASSLWAGELFF. CDR3 sequence (DNA): TGTGCCAGCAGCTTGTGGGCTGGGGAGCTGTTTTTT.

The V gene is TRBV5-5, the J gene TRBJ2-5; the D gene is possibly TRBD2 (6 bases). The CDR3 totals 16 residues. The V end lost 0 bases, the J end lost 5 bases, and 17 bases lay between the germline ends. Germline-derived CDR1 and CDR2 are SGHKS and YYEKEE (reference sequence). In DNA, the CDR3 is TGTGCCAGCAGCTTGGGGGCGGGGAACCTTGTGGAGACCCAGTACTTC. It specifies CASSLGAGNLVETQYF.

V and J are TRBV4-2 and TRBJ2-2; 7 nucleotides align to TRBD2. The CDR3 length is 19 residues. V was clipped by 0 bases and J by 4 bases; unmatched bases: 14. Germline CDR1 is LGHNA and CDR2 is YNFKEQ. The CDR3 sequence is CASSQDTNSGKLLTGELFF. The CDR3 DNA sequence: TGTGCCAGCAGCCAAGATACGAACAGCGGGAAGCTTCTCACCGGGGAGCTGTTTTTT.

The J gene is TRBJ2-2, the V gene TRBV5-4; D not resolved. Between the trimmed V and J ends, which lost 4 bases and 4 bases, there was a span of 17 bases. CDR1 and CDR2 (germline): SGHNT, YYREEE (reference sequence). CDR3 size: 16 residues. In DNA, the CDR3 is TGTGCCAGCAGCGACGCCAAGCGCCAGACCACCGGGGAGCTGTTTTTT. Protein product: CASSDAKRQTTGELFF.

The V call is TRBV30, the J call TRBJ2-1; 8 bases fit TRBD2. After removal of 2 bases from V and 0 bases from J, the junction contained 18 bases not matched to a gene. Germline V CDR1 and CDR2: GTSNPN, SVGIG (reference sequence). The CDR3 spans 20 residues. CDR3 sequence: CAWSRLGGGTILSSYNEQFF. The CDR3 DNA is TGTGCCTGGAGTCGCCTGGGCGGGGGGACCATTTTGAGCTCCTACAATGAGCAGTTCTTC. The complete variable domain, with remaining parts taken from reference TRBV30 and TRBJ2-1, reads SQTIHQWPATLVQPVGSPLSLECTVEGTSNPNLYWYRQAAGRGLQLLFYSVGIGQISSEVPQNLSASRPQDRQFILSSKKLLLSDSGFYLCAWSRLGGGTILSSYNEQFFGPGTRLTVL.